These 32 T cell receptor beta chains came from one sample sequenced in a study of CXCR3-negative and CXCR3-positive naive CD8 T cells. With UMI labels, 5' RACE was used to prepare the TRB cDNA libraries. TCRdb reworked the 5' RACE reads into one entry per CDR3 protein, no DNA. In all, the sample yields about 40,000 distinct CDR3 sequences. Sequencing input: memory CD8+ T cells from blood. The source of these receptors is a human donor in good health. Some clones in this sample may be carry-over from other donors' samples.

This chain joins TRBV20-1 and TRBJ1-5; TCRdb's D gene call, TRBD1, goes unchecked for lack of DNA. CDR1 DFQATT and CDR2 SNEGSKA come from the germline V gene (reference sequence). The CDR3 length is 14 residues. CDR3 amino acids: CSASEVGGSQPQHF.

V is TRBV7-2 and J is TRBJ2-7. The length of the CDR3 is 13 residues. Germline V CDR1 and CDR2: SGHTA, FQGNSA. This CDR3 is CASSLLTGVEQYF.

The chain has TRBV7-9 and TRBJ2-1; TCRdb indicates TRBD1, and absent DNA this call remains unverified. CDR1 and CDR2 from the germline V gene are SEHNR and FQNEAQ (reference sequence). This CDR3 spans 20 amino acids. CDR3 protein: CASSFRVMTGKDSRYGEQFF.

The chain links TRBV7-3 to TRBJ1-6. The germline gives CDR1 SGHTA, CDR2 FQGTGA. The CDR3 has 16 residues. This CDR3 reads CASSLQGGSYNSPLHF.

The rearrangement links TRBV4-3 to TRBJ2-7; TCRdb's D call of TRBD1 is untestable without DNA. This CDR3 is 19 amino acids long. Germline lookup yields CDR1 LGHNA and CDR2 YSLEER. The CDR3 reads CASSQYLGAWGTAPYEQYF.

Its frequency marks this clonotype as medium-sized. The gene calls are TRBV6-2 or TRBV6-3 and TRBJ2-3; TCRdb's D gene call, TRBD1, goes unchecked for lack of DNA. The CDR3 sequence is 14 residues long. Germline V gene lookup returns CDR1 MNHEY and CDR2 SVGEGT. The CDR3 is CASSSSSGTDTQYF.

V and J are TRBV6-5 and TRBJ2-7; checking the TCRdb D call of TRBD1 is not possible without DNA. This CDR3 contains 11 residues. Germline CDR1 and CDR2: MNHEY and SVGAGI. The CDR3 protein is CASSPGGEQYF.

The chain joins TRBV7-6 to TRBJ2-1; with no DNA, the TCRdb D assignment of TRBD2 cannot be verified. CDR1 and CDR2 (germline): SGHVS, FNYEAQ. This CDR3 spans 16 amino acids. The CDR3 reads CASSSPGTSGVGEQFF.

This clonotype is deemed medium-sized by its frequency. The chain recombines TRBV4-3 with TRBJ2-5; absent DNA, TCRdb's TRBD2 call cannot be checked. The CDR3 runs to 17 residues. CDR1 is LGHNA and CDR2 is YSLEER in the germline V gene. The CDR3 is CASSQDPAGGLQETQYF.

This chain joins TRBV5-5 and TRBJ2-7; TCRdb's D gene call, TRBD1, goes unchecked for lack of DNA. Per the germline V gene, CDR1 is SGHKS and CDR2 is YYEKEE (reference sequence). The CDR3 is 13 amino acids. CDR3 residues: CASSHPTGVEQYF.

The chain has TRBV20-1 and TRBJ2-3; TCRdb's D call of TRBD2 is untestable without DNA. CDR3 length equals 17 residues. Germline-derived CDR1 and CDR2 are DFQATT and SNEGSKA (reference sequence). This chain's CDR3 is CSAWTSGRGGSADTQYF.

The genes are TRBV10-3 and TRBJ1-2; TCRdb outputs TRBD1, but without DNA this stays unchecked. Germline values: CDR1 ENHRY, CDR2 SYGVKD. CDR3 length: 13 residues. The CDR3 is CAITSGTDYGYTF.

The chain has TRBV15 and TRBJ2-1; TCRdb designates TRBD1, a call that cannot be tested without DNA. From germline, CDR1 is LNHNV and CDR2 YYDKDF (reference sequence). The CDR3 is made up of 13 amino acids. The CDR3 sequence is CATNEGGPTKQFF.

This chain links TRBV7-9 with TRBJ2-7; TCRdb's assignment of TRBD1 cannot be checked, as there is no DNA. The CDR3 covers 14 residues. Germline assignment: CDR1 SEHNR and CDR2 FQNEAQ (reference sequence). Here the CDR3 reads CASSPGSRNDEQYF.

J is TRBJ2-2 and V is TRBV2; there is no DNA to check the TCRdb D call of TRBD1. CDR3 length: 16 residues. Germline V gives CDR1 SNHLY, CDR2 FYNNEI. The CDR3 region is CASTDPGQGVFGELFF.

CDR3 loop: CASSRWDRSYEQYF. The gene calls are TRBV12-3 or TRBV12-4 and TRBJ2-7; TCRdb proposes TRBD1, but this gene call is untestable without DNA. CDR3 length: 14 residues.

This sequence joins TRBV14 and TRBJ2-2; the D call of TRBD1 rests on TCRdb alone, since no DNA is present to check it. The length of the CDR3 is 16 residues. The germline gives CDR1 SGHDN, CDR2 FVKESK. The CDR3 loop is CASSQDEAQGTGELFF.

This chain connects TRBV10-3 to TRBJ2-3; TCRdb lists TRBD1, though no DNA is available to test this call. CDR3 length: 13 residues. The germline V gene encodes CDR1 ENHRY and CDR2 SYGVKD. Here the CDR3 reads CAIKPGESDTQYF.

The V call is TRBV11-2, the J call TRBJ2-7. Germline CDR1 SGHAT, CDR2 FQNNGV. This CDR3 is built from 13 residues. This CDR3 is CASSLTGFHEQYF.

The rearrangement joins TRBV13 to TRBJ2-7. Germline-derived CDR1 and CDR2 are PRHDT and FYEKMQ (reference sequence). The CDR3 sequence is 12 residues long. CDR3 sequence reads: CASSHGLYEQYF.

The chain links TRBV28 to TRBJ2-7; lacking DNA, the TRBD1 call made by TCRdb goes unchecked. Germline CDR1 reads MDHEN; CDR2 reads SYDVKM. The CDR3 runs 19 residues. The CDR3 here is CASSPFPNLIGRGTYEQYF.

V gene TRBV25-1 combines with J gene TRBJ1-6; TCRdb's assignment of TRBD1 cannot be checked, as there is no DNA. This CDR3 has 14 amino acids. The germline gives CDR1 MGHDK, CDR2 SYGVNS. The CDR3 region is CASSEWDSNSPLHF. The variable domain in full, completed from reference TRBV25-1 and TRBJ1-6, reads EADIYQTPRYLVIGTGKKITLECSQTMGHDKMYWYQQDPGMELHLIHYSYGVNSTEKGDLSSESTVSRIRTEHFPLTLESARPSHTSQYLCASSEWDSNSPLHFGNGTRLTVT.

The J gene is TRBJ2-2, the V gene TRBV5-6. Looked up from germline, CDR1 is SGHDT and CDR2 is YYEEEE. The CDR3 loop spans 13 amino acids. The CDR3 loop reads CASSLVNTGELFF. Full variable domain (missing parts from reference TRBV5-6 and TRBJ2-2): DAGVTQSPTHLIKTRGQQVTLRCSPKSGHDTVSWYQQALGQGPQFIFQYYEEEERQRGNFPDRFSGHQFPNYSSELNVNALLLGDSALYLCASSLVNTGELFFGEGSRLTVL.

The V and J genes are TRBV2 and TRBJ1-5. Germline assignment: CDR1 SNHLY and CDR2 FYNNEI. The CDR3 totals 13 residues. The CDR3 is CASTEHSNQPQHF.

The CDR3 here is CASREGGRSNEKLFF. This sequence joins TRBV28 and TRBJ1-4; TCRdb selects TRBD1, and the lack of DNA leaves this call unchecked. Germline values: CDR1 MDHEN, CDR2 SYDVKM. There are 15 residues in the CDR3.

The chain is built from TRBV7-2 and TRBJ1-6. CDR1 SGHTA and CDR2 FQGNSA come from the germline V gene. This CDR3 has 14 residues. The CDR3 loop reads CASSLDRDFGPLHF.

V is TRBV7-9 and J is TRBJ2-7; TCRdb's D gene call, TRBD1, goes unchecked for lack of DNA. Per the germline V gene, CDR1 is SEHNR and CDR2 is FQNEAQ (reference sequence). This CDR3 region has 12 residues. CDR3 sequence: CAADSLSYEQYF.

The V and J genes are TRBV7-9 and TRBJ1-1. CDR3 length: 14 amino acids. The germline gives CDR1 SEHNR, CDR2 FQNEAQ (reference sequence). CDR3 in amino acids: CASSLVTENTEAFF.

The chain links TRBV7-9 to TRBJ2-3; TCRdb gives TRBD2 as the D gene, but with no DNA this cannot be confirmed. Germline CDR1 reads SEHNR; CDR2 reads FQNEAQ (reference sequence). This CDR3 is built from 14 residues. The CDR3 loop reads CASSFSGGTDTQYF.

This sequence joins TRBV4-2 and TRBJ1-5; the D call of TRBD1 rests on TCRdb alone, since no DNA is present to check it. Looked up from germline, CDR1 is LGHNA and CDR2 is YNFKEQ. The CDR3 contains 16 residues. The CDR3 region is CASSPSDRVYNQPQHF.

Here the CDR3 reads CASSLSWTEQFF. The V call is TRBV28, the J call TRBJ2-1; TCRdb names TRBD1, which stays unverified in the absence of DNA. The CDR3 extends over 12 amino acids. Germline V gene data show CDR1 as MDHEN and CDR2 as SYDVKM.

This rearrangement joins TRBV28 to TRBJ2-3; TCRdb indicates TRBD1, and absent DNA this call remains unverified. Germline V CDR1 and CDR2: MDHEN, SYDVKM. CDR3 length: 19 amino acids. CDR3: CASRRPSGFGTGDLDTQYF.